This T cell receptor (beta chain) was found in a study of shared clonotypes between healthy human individuals. Nashville, Tennessee was home to all donors, who were Caucasian adults. CD45RO+ cells went into CD8 memory alongside CCR7-negative CD45RA+ TemRA cells. At a deep level, the assay was run. TCRdb keeps only in-frame clones here, not all; method: immunoSEQ multiplex PCR. The sample has 550,000 to 800,000 clones; around 91% are singletons. This receptor was taken from a man younger than 35 in good health. Some clones in this sample may be carry-over from other donors' samples. What was sequenced was memory CD8+ T cells from PBMCs. The subset: CD45RO+ cells pooled with CCR7-negative TemRA cells.

The CDR3 protein is CASSWREGYEQYF. The CDR3 DNA sequence: TGTGCCAGTAGTTGGCGGGAGGGCTACGAGCAGTACTTC. The chain employs TRBV19 and TRBJ2-7, with 9 nucleotides matching TRBD2. Looked up from germline, CDR1 is LNHDA and CDR2 is SQIVND (reference sequence). This CDR3 contains 13 residues. V shed 5 bases and J 3 bases; nucleotides not matched to a gene: 2.